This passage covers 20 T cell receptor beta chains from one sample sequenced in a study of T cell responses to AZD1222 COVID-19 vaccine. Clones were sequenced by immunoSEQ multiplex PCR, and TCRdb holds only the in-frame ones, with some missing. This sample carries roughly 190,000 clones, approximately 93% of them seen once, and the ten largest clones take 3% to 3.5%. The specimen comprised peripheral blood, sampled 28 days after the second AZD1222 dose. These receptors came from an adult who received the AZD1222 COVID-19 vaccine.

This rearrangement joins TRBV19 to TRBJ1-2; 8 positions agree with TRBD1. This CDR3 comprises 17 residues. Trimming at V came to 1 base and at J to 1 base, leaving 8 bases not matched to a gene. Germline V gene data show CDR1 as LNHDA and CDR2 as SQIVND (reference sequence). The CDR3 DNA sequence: TGTGCCAGTAGTATAGGCGGGGGGGACAGGAATAACTATGGCTACACCTTC. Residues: CASSIGGGDRNNYGYTF.

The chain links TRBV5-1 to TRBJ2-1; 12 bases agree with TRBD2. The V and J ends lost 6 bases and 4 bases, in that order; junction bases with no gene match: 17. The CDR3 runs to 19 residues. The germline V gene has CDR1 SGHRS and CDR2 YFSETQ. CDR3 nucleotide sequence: TGCGCCAGCACCCCCCGGGCTAGCGGGAGGGAGACGGGTTACAATGAGCAGTTCTTC. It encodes CASTPRASGRETGYNEQFF.

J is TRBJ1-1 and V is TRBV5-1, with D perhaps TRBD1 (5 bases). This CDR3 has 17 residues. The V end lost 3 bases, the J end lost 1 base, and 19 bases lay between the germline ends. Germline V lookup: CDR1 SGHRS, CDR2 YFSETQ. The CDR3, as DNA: TGCGCCAGCAGCTCCATGCCCAGCCTTACAGGGAACACTGAAGCTTTCTTT. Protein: CASSSMPSLTGNTEAFF.

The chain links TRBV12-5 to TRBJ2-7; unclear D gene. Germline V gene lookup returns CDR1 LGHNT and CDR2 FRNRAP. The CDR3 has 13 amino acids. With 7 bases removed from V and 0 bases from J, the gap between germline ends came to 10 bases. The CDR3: CASVLSPSYEQYF. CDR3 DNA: TGTGCTAGTGTTCTCTCCCCCTCCTACGAGCAGTACTTC.

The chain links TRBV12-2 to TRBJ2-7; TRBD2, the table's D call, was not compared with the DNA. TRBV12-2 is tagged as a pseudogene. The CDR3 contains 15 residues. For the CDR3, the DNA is TGTGCAAGTCGCTTAGCCCGACTGGAAACCTACGAGCAGTACTTC. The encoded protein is CASRLARLETYEQYF.

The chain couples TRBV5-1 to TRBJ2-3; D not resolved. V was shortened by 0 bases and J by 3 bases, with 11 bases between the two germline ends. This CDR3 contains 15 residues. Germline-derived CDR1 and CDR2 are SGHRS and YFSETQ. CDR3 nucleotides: TGCGCCAGCAGCTTGGGAGGCAGGCGTACAGATACGCAGTATTTT. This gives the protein CASSLGGRRTDTQYF.

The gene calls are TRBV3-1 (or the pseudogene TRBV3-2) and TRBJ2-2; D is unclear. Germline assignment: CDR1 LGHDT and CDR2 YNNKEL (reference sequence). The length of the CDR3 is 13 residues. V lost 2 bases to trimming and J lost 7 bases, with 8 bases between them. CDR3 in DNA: TGTGCCAGCAGCCAATTACCGGGCGGGGAGCTGTTTTTT. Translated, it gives CASSQLPGGELFF.

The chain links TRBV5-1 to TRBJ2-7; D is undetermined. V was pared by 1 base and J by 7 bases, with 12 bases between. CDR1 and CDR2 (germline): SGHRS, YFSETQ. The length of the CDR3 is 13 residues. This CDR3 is CASSLSFVGEQYF. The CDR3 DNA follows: TGCGCCAGCAGCTTGTCCTTCGTGGGGGAGCAGTACTTC.

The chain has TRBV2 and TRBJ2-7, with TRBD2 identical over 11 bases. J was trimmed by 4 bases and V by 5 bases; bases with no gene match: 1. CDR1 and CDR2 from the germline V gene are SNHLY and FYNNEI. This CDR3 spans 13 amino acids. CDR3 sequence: CASSTSGSYEQYF. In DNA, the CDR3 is TGTGCCAGCAGTACTAGCGGGAGTTACGAGCAGTACTTC.

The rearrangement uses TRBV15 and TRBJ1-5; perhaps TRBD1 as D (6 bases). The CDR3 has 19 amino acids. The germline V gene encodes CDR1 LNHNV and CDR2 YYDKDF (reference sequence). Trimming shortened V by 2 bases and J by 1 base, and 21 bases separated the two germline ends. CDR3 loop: CATSRPLGQVRGSNQPQHF. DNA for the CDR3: TGTGCCACCAGCAGACCCCTCGGTCAGGTCAGGGGAAGCAATCAGCCCCAGCATTTT.

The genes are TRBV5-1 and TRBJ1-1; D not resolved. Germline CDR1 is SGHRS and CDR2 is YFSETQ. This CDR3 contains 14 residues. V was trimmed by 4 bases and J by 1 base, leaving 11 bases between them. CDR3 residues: CASSRGGKNTEAFF. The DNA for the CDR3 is TGCGCCAGCAGCCGCGGCGGGAAGAACACTGAAGCTTTCTTT.

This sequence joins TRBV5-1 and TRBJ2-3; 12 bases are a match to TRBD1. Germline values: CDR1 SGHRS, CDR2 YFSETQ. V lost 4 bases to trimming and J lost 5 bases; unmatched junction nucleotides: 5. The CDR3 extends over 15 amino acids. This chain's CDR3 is CASSDGTGGVDTQYF. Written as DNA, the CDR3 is TGCGCCAGCAGCGACGGGACAGGGGGCGTAGATACGCAGTATTTT.

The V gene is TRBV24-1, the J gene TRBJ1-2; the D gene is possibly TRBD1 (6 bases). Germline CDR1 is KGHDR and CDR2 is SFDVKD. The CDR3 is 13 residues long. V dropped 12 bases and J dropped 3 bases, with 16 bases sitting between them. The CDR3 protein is CAPRQGYDYGYTF. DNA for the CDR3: TGTGCCCCCCGGCAGGGGTATGACTATGGCTACACCTTC.

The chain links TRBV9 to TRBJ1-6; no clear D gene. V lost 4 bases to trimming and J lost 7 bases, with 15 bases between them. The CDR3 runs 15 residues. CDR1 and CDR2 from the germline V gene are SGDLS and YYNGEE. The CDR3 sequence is CASSPRYDANSPLHF. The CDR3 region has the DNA TGTGCCAGCAGCCCCCGATATGATGCCAATTCACCCCTCCACTTT.

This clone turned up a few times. As DNA, the CDR3 is TGTGCCAGCCAGCGGAGTGCTAGCACAGATACGCAGTATTTT. Its protein product is CASQRSASTDTQYF. The rearrangement uses TRBV9 and TRBJ2-3; D is perhaps TRBD2 (5 bases). Germline CDR1 reads SGDLS; CDR2 reads YYNGEE. The germline V and J ends were trimmed by 7 bases and 0 bases, with 12 bases remaining between them. There are 14 residues in the CDR3.

CDR3 sequence (DNA): TGTGCCAGCAGCCCGGGACAGTTGGACCAAGAGACCCAGTACTTC. Amino acid sequence: CASSPGQLDQETQYF. The genes are TRBV7-8 and TRBJ2-5, with TRBD1 matching 7 bases. From germline, CDR1 is SGHVS and CDR2 FQNEAQ. Trimming removed 5 bases from V and 0 bases from J; junction bases left unmatched: 6. This CDR3 has 15 amino acids.

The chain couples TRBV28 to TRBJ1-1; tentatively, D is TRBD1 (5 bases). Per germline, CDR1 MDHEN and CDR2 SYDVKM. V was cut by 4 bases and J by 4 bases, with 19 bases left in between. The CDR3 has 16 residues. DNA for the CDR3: TGTGCCAGCAGTTCCACTGACAGCCTTAGGGTCACTGAAGCTTTCTTT. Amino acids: CASSSTDSLRVTEAFF. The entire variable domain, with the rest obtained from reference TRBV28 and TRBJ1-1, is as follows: DVKVTQSSRYLVKRTGEKVFLECVQDMDHENMFWYRQDPGLGLRLIYFSYDVKMKEKGDIPEGYSVSREKKERFSLILESASTNQTSMYLCASSSTDSLRVTEAFFGQGTRLTVV.

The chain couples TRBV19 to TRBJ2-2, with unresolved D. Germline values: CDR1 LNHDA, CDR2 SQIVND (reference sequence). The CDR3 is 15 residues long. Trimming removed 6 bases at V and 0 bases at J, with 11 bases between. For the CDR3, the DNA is TGTGCCAGTAGAGAACGCACTACGAACACCGGGGAGCTGTTTTTT. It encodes CASRERTTNTGELFF.

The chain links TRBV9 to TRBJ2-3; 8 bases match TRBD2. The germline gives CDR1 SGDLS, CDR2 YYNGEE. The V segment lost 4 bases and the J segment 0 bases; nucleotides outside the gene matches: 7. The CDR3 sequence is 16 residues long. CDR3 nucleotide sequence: TGTGCCAGCAGCCCGTTAGCGGGGCCTAGCACAGATACGCAGTATTTT. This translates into CASSPLAGPSTDTQYF.

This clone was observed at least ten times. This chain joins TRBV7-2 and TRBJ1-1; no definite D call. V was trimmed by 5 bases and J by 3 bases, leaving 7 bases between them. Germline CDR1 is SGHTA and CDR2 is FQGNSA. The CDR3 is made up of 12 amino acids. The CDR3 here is CASSPIDTEAFF. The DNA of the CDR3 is TGTGCCAGCAGCCCCATAGACACTGAAGCTTTCTTT.